This entry concerns a single T cell receptor (beta chain). No antigen is known for it. Per-base qualities were not stored, and no clone one base away is much larger. This sample's time point label indicates: baseline before first vaccination. Vaccinee samples came from UK trials COV001 and COV002, including a single-blind randomized controlled phase 2/3 trial of AZD1222 (ChAdOx1 nCoV-19) in healthy adults. Trial participant PBMC samples were collected at day 0 and day 28 after the second dose for TCRbeta chain sequencing. From its cysteine to its phenylalanine, the CDR3 spans 14 amino acids. The CDR3 DNA has 42 bases and is translated from base 1. In the germline V gene, CDR1 corresponds to MRHNA and CDR2 to SNTAGT. V and J are truncated by 4 bases and 4 bases respectively, leaving an intervening sequence of 10 bases. The CDR3 regions of human TCRbeta chains were analyzed by immunosequencing. In the source study's methods: Repertoire TCRs were checked for matches against a reference library of SARS-CoV-2-specific TCRs that had been generated using the MIRA antigen-specificity platform. Breadth was defined as the fraction of unique TCRs that were SARS-CoV-2-associated, and depth was defined as the fraction of total T cells that were SARS-CoV-2-associated. Using the MIRA data, each spike-specific TCR was mapped to the spike region that the TCR reacts to and placed in a CD4 or CD8 class. Log10-transformed breadth and depth values were compared by one-way ANOVA with Sidak's multiple comparisons tests. TCRdb took this table from immuneACCESS and kept in-frame rearrangements with V and J called. Such tables lack part of the clones; where checked against another copy, unresolved V genes explain under half of the gap, and the rest is unexplained. Clonal size and the V and J genes are those of that table, whereas D and trimming came from the DNA. This sample has more than 110,000 clones in its table, and around 93% of those were observed once. 2.8% of the sample lies in the top ten.

The data were taken from a study of T cell responses to AZD1222 COVID-19 vaccine (dated by TCRdb to the early 2020s). Regarding the study in general: Because spike-specific TCR depth and breadth did not differ between the two schedules, AZD1222 recipients who got a second dose at roughly 4 weeks were pooled with those who got a second dose at roughly 12 weeks. TCR sequencing was performed for some 250 trial participants, of whom approximately 200 were given two doses of AZD1222 and around 26 were given two doses of MenACWY control vaccine. Enrollment into the trials was organized by age into subgroups of 18-55, 56-69 and 70-plus years, and those subgroups contained about 160, 30 and 59 TCR-sequenced participants, respectively.

General findings and caveats noted by the study authors: Because no samples from the day 14 peak response were available, repertoires could be characterized only after the peak T cell response. The whole spike protein was spanned by vaccine-associated CD4 TCRs, and dominant responses were seen in regions 160-218 and 743-854. After two AZD1222 doses, spike-specific TCR breadth and depth were significantly higher than at day 0 and than in MenACWY recipients. In the small 56-69-year group, the increase in depth fell short of significance, most likely because of low power. Nearly half of unique spike-specific TCRs reportedly recognized epitopes outside regions mutated in the B.1.351 and B.1.1.7 variants. Conclusions about previously exposed vaccinees were limited because only six AZD1222 recipients were SARS-CoV-2 seropositive at baseline. Most participants were white British and females outnumbered males, and the authors suggested that clonal diversity may have been underestimated.

Recombination joined TRBV6-4 with TRBJ1-4; too little of a D gene remains to name it. The source material was peripheral blood, sampled on day 0 of AZD1222 vaccination. The clonotype was recovered from an adult in good health. The CDR3 corresponds to CASSGVRRNEKLFF. The DNA sequence is given as TGTGCCAGCAGTGGTGTCAGACGTAATGAAAAACTGTTTTTT.